This record covers a single T cell receptor beta chain. What it binds is not known. The CDR3 totals 15 residues. Germline trimming cut 0 bases from V and 5 bases from J; bases unmatched to any gene: 6. Germline CDR1 reads LNHNV; CDR2 reads YYDKDF (reference sequence). This sample is part of a study of chemoradiotherapy in HPV16-positive cancers. General study results and limits: Only a couple of HPV16-positive patients supplied the functional HPV-specificity definition. Candidate HPV-specific clones and E7-related TCR motifs grew in tumor during treatment. HPV-responsive T-cell expansion during chemoradiotherapy was linked to improved recurrence-free survival in HPV16-positive patients.

Only in-frame clones appear in the TCRdb table, and some are missing; sequencing was by immunoSEQ multiplex PCR. The sample comprises around 30,000 clones, roughly nine tenths of which are singletons, and 3.1% rests with the top ten. The rearrangement links TRBV15 to TRBJ1-1; 7 nucleotides agree with TRBD1. This receptor was obtained from a human donor with HPV-associated anogenital cancer. The material was blood, obtained from a patient who underwent chemoradiotherapy. In DNA, the CDR3 is TGTGCCACCAGCAGAGATGGAAAGGGGGCTACTGAAGCTTTCTTT. It yields the protein CATSRDGKGATEAFF.